These 19 T cell receptor beta chains were all obtained from the same sample, sequenced in a study of technical replicates of blood from several donors. Sequencing used immunoSEQ multiplex PCR; TCRdb keeps in-frame clones, though not all of them. The table shows over 75,000 clones, with approximately 97% occurring only once. Sample: T cells isolated from PBMCs. The receptors were sampled from a human donor in good health.

The chain has TRBV28 and TRBJ2-1, with D perhaps TRBD1 (6 bases). The germline V gene encodes CDR1 MDHEN and CDR2 SYDVKM. With 10 bases removed from V and 4 bases from J, the gap between germline ends came to 17 bases. The CDR3 contains 14 residues. Here the CDR3 DNA reads TGTGCCACCAACCGACAGGCGTCTTACAATGAGCAGTTCTTC. This gives the protein CATNRQASYNEQFF.

A single count supports this clone. J is TRBJ1-1 and V is TRBV29-1; TRBD1 matches 7 bases. Germline CDR1 is SQVTM and CDR2 is ANQGSEA. There are 13 residues in the CDR3. Trimming removed 4 bases from V and 2 bases from J; junction bases left unmatched: 4. CDR3 DNA sequence: TGCAGCGTTGCTAAAGGGGGCAACACTGAAGCTTTCTTT. Translated, it gives CSVAKGGNTEAFF.

The V call is TRBV19, the J call TRBJ2-7; 10 bases line up with TRBD2. Germline loops: CDR1 LNHDA, CDR2 SQIVND (reference sequence). This CDR3 region has 15 residues. Trimming cost V 3 bases and J 3 bases; bases outside gene matches: 5. This CDR3 reads CASSMVASGSYEQYF. DNA of the CDR3: TGTGCCAGTAGTATGGTTGCTAGCGGGAGCTACGAGCAGTACTTC.

This clone was recorded only once. The rearrangement uses TRBV29-1 and TRBJ2-1, with TRBD1 identical over 9 bases. The CDR3 consists of 16 residues. V was pared by 7 bases and J by 1 base, with 11 bases of the junction left unmatched. Germline V gene data show CDR1 as SQVTM and CDR2 as ANQGSEA. The CDR3 here is CSAGEPGQGSYNEQFF. Written as DNA, the CDR3 is TGCAGCGCGGGCGAACCGGGACAGGGTTCCTACAATGAGCAGTTCTTC.

This chain joins TRBV7-8 and TRBJ2-7; the D is unclear. CDR3 length: 14 residues. CDR1 is SGHVS and CDR2 is FQNEAQ in the germline V gene. Trimming shortened V by 0 bases and J by 3 bases, and 9 bases separated the two germline ends. CDR3 coding DNA: TGTGCCAGCAGCTTAGCGCTGACACACTACGAGCAGTACTTC. Protein sequence: CASSLALTHYEQYF.

V is TRBV28 and J is TRBJ2-3, with 10 positions matching TRBD2. The germline V gene has CDR1 MDHEN and CDR2 SYDVKM. The CDR3 is 15 amino acids. Germline trimming cut 7 bases from V and 2 bases from J; bases unmatched to any gene: 6. The CDR3 DNA follows: TGTGCCAGCACCTTACTAGCGGGGAACACAGATACGCAGTATTTT. It is translated as CASTLLAGNTDTQYF.

A single count supports this clone. The rearrangement uses TRBV11-2 and TRBJ1-1; 8 bases match TRBD1. V trimming: 6 bases; J trimming: 4 bases; junction bases outside the gene matches: 13. The CDR3 covers 16 residues. Germline CDR1 is SGHAT and CDR2 is FQNNGV. The CDR3 here is CASRFPRGRVGTEAFF. The CDR3 bases are TGTGCCAGCAGATTCCCCAGGGGGCGCGTAGGCACTGAAGCTTTCTTT.

This rearrangement joins TRBV5-5 to TRBJ2-7; 12 bases fit TRBD2. The CDR3 sequence is 15 residues long. Per germline, CDR1 SGHKS and CDR2 YYEKEE (reference sequence). V lost 4 bases, J lost 5 bases, and 7 bases stayed unmatched. The CDR3 loop is CASSLPTSGRHEQYF. The CDR3 DNA reads TGTGCCAGCAGCCTACCGACTAGCGGGAGACACGAGCAGTACTTC.

This clone was counted a single time. The chain joins TRBV6-9 to TRBJ1-2; D perhaps matches TRBD1 (5 bases). Germline lookup yields CDR1 MNHGY and CDR2 SVAAGI. Trimming removed 7 bases at V and 6 bases at J, with 15 bases between. This CDR3 spans 13 amino acids. The CDR3 protein is CASIHIQGHGYTF. The CDR3 coding sequence is TGTGCCAGCATTCATATTCAGGGTCATGGCTACACCTTC.

V gene TRBV2 combines with J gene TRBJ2-3; 9 bases are shared with TRBD2. The ends lost 7 bases at V and 6 bases at J; junction bases unmatched: 14. This CDR3 is 16 amino acids long. Germline-derived CDR1 and CDR2 are SNHLY and FYNNEI. DNA for the CDR3: TGTGCCAGCACTGGGCGGGAGGGCCCGGGGGTGGATACGCAGTATTTT. This translates into CASTGREGPGVDTQYF. Using reference TRBV2 and TRBJ2-3 for the parts outside the CDR3, the full variable domain is EPEVTQTPSHQVTQMGQEVILRCVPISNHLYFYWYRQILGQKVEFLVSFYNNEISEKSEIFDDQFSVERPDGSNFTLKIRSTKLEDSAMYFCASTGREGPGVDTQYFGPGTRLTVL.

The chain carries TRBV4-3 and TRBJ2-5, with D maybe TRBD1 (6 bases). Germline V CDR1 and CDR2: LGHNA, YSLEER. CDR3 length: 14 residues. With 1 base removed from V and 4 bases from J, the gap between germline ends came to 10 bases. Written as DNA, the CDR3 is TGCGCCAGCAGCCAAGGTCTCAGGGGAGAGACCCAGTACTTC. Protein product: CASSQGLRGETQYF.

In its sample, this clone was seen a few times. The V gene is TRBV27, the J gene TRBJ1-1; D may be TRBD1 (5 bases). The CDR3 contains 15 residues. In germline, CDR1 is MNHEY, CDR2 SMNVEV (reference sequence). With 3 bases removed from V and 6 bases from J, the gap between germline ends came to 17 bases. The CDR3 sequence: CASSFKGHWKSEAFF. The CDR3 DNA reads as TGTGCCAGCAGTTTTAAAGGACACTGGAAATCTGAAGCTTTCTTT.

CDR3: CASSLAGTGLYF. CDR3 coding DNA: TGTGCCAGCAGCTTAGCCGGGACAGGTCTGTACTTC. The V call is TRBV13, the J call TRBJ2-7; 8 nucleotides align to TRBD1. The CDR3 extends over 12 amino acids. Germline V gene lookup returns CDR1 PRHDT and CDR2 FYEKMQ (reference sequence). Germline trimming cut 1 base from V and 12 bases from J; bases unmatched to any gene: 5.

This clone has a single count. The rearrangement uses TRBV30 and TRBJ2-3, with TRBD2 matching 7 bases. The CDR3 covers 12 residues. CDR1 is GTSNPN, CDR2 SVGIG, per germline (reference sequence). The V gene end was trimmed by 5 bases and the J gene end by 5 bases; junction bases not matched to a gene: 4. The CDR3 DNA follows: TGTGCCTGGGCGGGAGTAGGAGATACGCAGTATTTT. It yields the protein CAWAGVGDTQYF.

The V and J genes are TRBV2 and TRBJ2-7, with D possibly being TRBD2 (6 bases). In germline, CDR1 is SNHLY, CDR2 FYNNEI. V was shortened by 8 bases and J by 3 bases, with 20 bases between the two germline ends. CDR3 size: 15 residues. The CDR3 is CASQGGSGFYYEQYF. CDR3 DNA: TGTGCCAGCCAGGGTGGTAGCGGATTCTACTACGAGCAGTACTTC.

This clone has a single count. This chain links TRBV11-3 with TRBJ1-5; 7 bases line up with TRBD1. The germline V gene encodes CDR1 SGHNT and CDR2 YENEEA. This CDR3 has 15 amino acids. After removal of 3 bases from V and 3 bases from J, the junction contained 5 bases not matched to a gene. For the CDR3, the DNA is TGTGCCAGCAGCTTTGAGGGGGCGGTCAATCAGCCCCAGCATTTT. Protein: CASSFEGAVNQPQHF. The whole variable domain, filled in from reference TRBV11-3 and TRBJ1-5, reads EAGVVQSPRYKIIEKKQPVAFWCNPISGHNTLYWYLQNLGQGPELLIRYENEEAVDDSQLPKDRFSAERLKGVDSTLKIQPAELGDSAVYLCASSFEGAVNQPQHFGDGTRLSIL.

The chain has TRBV6-6 and TRBJ2-3, with 13 positions matching TRBD2. This CDR3 has 15 amino acids. The germline gives CDR1 MNHNY, CDR2 SVGAGI (reference sequence). J lost 4 bases, V lost 7 bases, and 5 bases had no gene match. The CDR3 coding sequence is TGTGCCAGCATTCCGGGACTAGCGGGACCAGATACGCAGTATTTT. Amino acids: CASIPGLAGPDTQYF.

The V call is TRBV7-8, the J call TRBJ2-1; 8 bases are shared with TRBD1. CDR3 length: 17 amino acids. With V trimmed by 5 bases and J by 4 bases, 13 bases remained unmatched. Germline-derived CDR1 and CDR2 are SGHVS and FQNEAQ. The CDR3 DNA sequence: TGTGCCAGCAGCCCTCAGGGGGCCTTCTACCTTTACAATGAGCAGTTCTTC. It translates to CASSPQGAFYLYNEQFF.

V gene TRBV25-1 combines with J gene TRBJ2-3; 7 nucleotides align to TRBD1. The CDR3 sequence is 15 residues long. With V trimmed by 1 base and J by 5 bases, 6 bases remained unmatched. The germline V gene has CDR1 MGHDK and CDR2 SYGVNS. CDR3 sequence: CASSELRGGVDTQYF. As DNA, the CDR3 is TGTGCCAGCAGTGAATTAAGAGGGGGCGTAGATACGCAGTATTTT.